The entry below describes one T cell receptor (beta chain). CDR3 size: 21 residues. In germline, CDR1 is SGDLS, CDR2 YYNGEE. The junction had 8 bases not matched to a gene; V was cut back by 0 bases and J by 0 bases. The sample comes from a study of cytotoxic CD8 clonotypes in ibrutinib-treated CLL. Libraries were prepared by immunoSEQ multiplex PCR; TCRdb keeps only in-frame clonotypes and omits some of them. The profile shows approximately 200,000 clones, about 72% of them singletons. This TCR was recovered from a human donor with chronic lymphocytic leukemia. The starting material was PBMCs, obtained after 24 months of ibrutinib treatment. The chain recombines TRBV9 with TRBJ2-2, with 16 bases lining up with TRBD2. The CDR3 DNA reads TGTGCCAGCAGCGTAGCTACTATAGGGACTAGCGGGAGGGCGAACACCGGGGAGCTGTTTTTT. Amino acids: CASSVATIGTSGRANTGELFF.